This T cell receptor beta chain was obtained from a study of T cells in localized non-small cell lung cancer. General study points: Overall survival was longer when the density of T cells in the blood was higher. Clonality peaked in uninvolved adjacent lung rather than tumor. Adjacent lung exhibited a median of approximately 50 among the 100 most abundant tumor clones. The tumor had only one region sequenced, so heterogeneity remains possible.

Remarks on this clone: Its antigen is currently unknown.

CDR3 size: 13 residues. Germline V gives CDR1 SGHDT, CDR2 YYEEEE. With V trimmed by 3 bases and J by 0 bases, 0 bases remained unmatched. Libraries were prepared by immunoSEQ multiplex PCR; TCRdb keeps only in-frame clonotypes and omits some of them. The sample has about 77,000 clones, around nine tenths seen once. The clonotype was recovered from a woman aged 40-69 years with stage I squamous cell lung carcinoma. The chain joins TRBV5-6 to TRBJ2-7; 7 nucleotides line up with TRBD1. The sequences come from peripheral blood, collected before any cancer treatment. CDR3 protein: CASSWDSSYEQYF. The DNA for the CDR3 is TGTGCCAGCAGCTGGGACAGCTCCTACGAGCAGTACTTC.